This is a list of T cell receptor beta chains from one sample in a study of blood T cells in healthy people across ages. TCRdb reprocessed the 5' RACE reads with MiXCR, giving one entry per CDR3 protein. In the table there are roughly 500,000 distinct CDR3 sequences, about 26% of which are singletons. The specimen was blood. The origin of the receptors is a woman between 65 and 79 years old in good health. The CDR3 runs from the conserved cysteine through the conserved F or W. The order of the fields is clone size, D gene, V gene, J gene, CDR3 protein, CDR3 DNA. The D gene is left open where the match is weak. Size tells how often a clone was seen (once, few, many) or the class of an expanded clone, and some rows leave it out.

-	-	TRBV5-4	TRBJ2-2	CASSNGLDTGELFF	TGTGCCAGCAGCAACGGACTTGATACCGGGGAGCTGTTTTTT
-	-	TRBV29-1	TRBJ2-5	CSVRTDQETQYF	TGCAGCGTTCGGACAGACCAAGAGACCCAGTACTTC
few	TRBD1	TRBV20-1	TRBJ1-1	CSAKEQGATEAFF	TGCAGTGCTAAGGAACAGGGGGCCACTGAAGCTTTCTTT
-	-	TRBV5-1	TRBJ2-5	CASSPHPGRIQETQYF	TGCGCCAGCAGCCCTCATCCCGGACGCATTCAAGAGACCCAGTACTTC
-	TRBD1	TRBV19	TRBJ1-2	CASRGQSYGYTF	TGTGCCAGTCGGGGACAGTCCTATGGCTACACCTTC
-	TRBD2	TRBV4-3	TRBJ2-2	CASSLKSGRATGELFF	TGCGCCAGCAGCCTAAAGAGCGGGAGGGCCACCGGGGAGCTGTTTTTT
-	-	TRBV6-5	TRBJ2-7	CASSYSKAIYEQYF	TGTGCCAGCAGTTACTCGAAGGCTATCTACGAGCAGTACTTC
-	TRBD1	TRBV7-2	TRBJ1-6	CASSFGQGPSPLHF	TGTGCCAGCAGCTTCGGACAGGGGCCTTCACCCCTCCACTTT
once	-	TRBV20-1	TRBJ2-2	CSARLSGPTGELFF	TGCAGTGCTAGATTGTCGGGCCCGACCGGGGAGCTGTTTTTT
few	-	TRBV10-3	TRBJ1-5	CAIREGCSNQPQHF	TGTGCCATTAGGGAGGGCTGTAGCAATCAGCCCCAGCATTTT
-	-	TRBV4-2	TRBJ2-7	CASSQDLGAGYEQYF	TGTGCCAGCAGCCAAGATTTAGGGGCGGGTTACGAGCAGTACTTC
few	TRBD2	TRBV6-2/TRBV6-3	TRBJ2-5	CASSYSIGTSGGQETQYF	TGTGCCAGCAGTTACTCGATCGGCACTAGCGGGGGCCAAGAGACCCAGTACTTC
few	TRBD1	TRBV7-2	TRBJ1-1	CASSTDRVTEAFF	TGTGCCAGCAGCACGGACAGGGTCACTGAAGCTTTCTTT
many	-	TRBV29-1	TRBJ2-7	CSVVLYASEQYF	TGCAGCGTTGTTCTGTATGCTAGCGAGCAGTACTTC
-	-	TRBV20-1	TRBJ1-4	CSARPALGGMDEKLFF	TGCAGTGCTAGACCCGCGCTGGGGGGGATGGATGAAAAACTGTTTTTT
-	-	TRBV6-1	TRBJ2-7	CATLRFGRSAYEQYF	TGTGCCACCCTGAGATTCGGTAGGAGCGCCTACGAGCAGTACTTC
few	-	TRBV7-2	TRBJ2-4	CASSTDRLKNIQYF	TGTGCCAGCAGCACCGACAGGCTCAAAAACATTCAGTACTTC
few	-	TRBV7-8	TRBJ2-5	CASSLGFDGQETQYF	TGTGCCAGCAGCTTAGGTTTTGACGGACAAGAGACCCAGTACTTC
-	-	TRBV20-1	TRBJ2-1	CSARFPWNEQFF	TGCAGTGCTAGGTTTCCTTGGAATGAGCAGTTCTTC
few	-	TRBV15	TRBJ1-1	CATSLEGVTEAFF	TGTGCCACCAGCTTGGAGGGCGTCACTGAAGCTTTCTTT
few	-	TRBV20-1	TRBJ1-2	CSALGEYYGYTF	TGCAGTGCTCTAGGGGAGTACTATGGCTACACCTTC
many	-	TRBV24-1	TRBJ1-5	CATSDQNSVNQPQHF	TGTGCCACCAGTGACCAAAACAGTGTTAATCAGCCCCAGCATTTT
few	-	TRBV29-1	TRBJ2-1	CSVERSSYNEQFF	TGCAGCGTTGAAAGGAGCTCCTACAATGAGCAGTTCTTC
few	-	TRBV7-8	TRBJ2-7	CASSLRGDSIIYEQYF	TGTGCCAGCAGCCTCCGTGGGGACTCCATTATCTACGAGCAGTACTTC
-	-	TRBV19	TRBJ2-4	CASSRQAAKNIQYF	TGTGCCAGTAGTAGGCAAGCAGCCAAAAACATTCAGTACTTC
few	-	TRBV6-5	TRBJ1-1	CASRVFGGASEAFF	TGTGCCAGCCGGGTTTTTGGGGGGGCGTCTGAAGCTTTCTTT
many	-	TRBV20-1	TRBJ1-4	CSAVEGVGEKLFF	TGCAGTGCCGTAGAGGGTGTAGGTGAAAAACTGTTTTTT
few	TRBD1	TRBV7-9	TRBJ1-1	CASSFSTNVRGRVVEAFF	TGTGCCAGCAGCTTCTCCACTAATGTCAGGGGGCGAGTAGTAGAAGCTTTCTTT
-	-	TRBV5-6	TRBJ2-3	CASSLEGLDTQYF	TGTGCCAGCAGCTTGGAAGGACTAGATACGCAGTATTTT
-	-	TRBV24-1	TRBJ1-2	CATSDHNYGYTF	TGTGCCACCAGTGATCACAACTATGGCTACACCTTC
-	-	TRBV5-1	TRBJ2-1	CASSLIRQGEQFF	TGCGCCAGCAGCTTAATAAGGCAGGGTGAGCAGTTCTTC
few	TRBD1	TRBV6-2/TRBV6-3	TRBJ1-1	CASSSGDRVLNTEAFF	TGTGCCAGCAGTTCCGGGGACAGGGTCCTGAACACTGAAGCTTTCTTT
-	-	TRBV7-2	TRBJ2-7	CASSRTWGAVYEQYF	TGTGCCAGCAGCCGGACGTGGGGGGCTGTCTACGAGCAGTACTTC
-	-	TRBV4-3	TRBJ2-3	CASSQELSTVLYPHTQYF	TGCGCCAGCAGCCAAGAATTATCAACAGTTCTTTACCCGCATACGCAGTATTTT
-	TRBD1	TRBV7-2	TRBJ1-2	CASSPGLGTVYYGYTF	TGTGCCAGCAGCCCAGGATTAGGGACAGTCTACTATGGCTACACCTTC
-	-	TRBV3-1	TRBJ1-1	CASSQDVNFGGTEAFF	TGTGCCAGCAGCCAAGATGTTAATTTCGGAGGCACTGAAGCTTTCTTT
few	-	TRBV10-3	TRBJ1-6	CAISRLESSYNSPLHF	TGTGCCATCAGTCGACTGGAGAGCTCCTATAATTCACCCCTCCACTTT